These T cell receptor beta chains were read from a single sample in a study of post-analysis software for immune sequencing data. TCRdb passed the PCR reads through MiXCR, listing each CDR3 protein once. The sample includes hundreds of thousands of distinct CDR3 sequences, 25% to 30% of them seen just once. Sequenced sample: blood. The source is a girl between 10 and 17 years old with multiple sclerosis. The CDR3 runs from the conserved cysteine through the conserved F or W. D genes are given only for firm matches. Some rows mark clone size as missing; the rest say once, few, many or name a class of expanded clone.

abundance: few; j_gene: TRBJ2-2; d_gene: TRBD1; v_gene: TRBV27; CDR3aa: CASSSRTGVGTGELFF; CDR3nt: TGTGCCAGCAGTTCACGGACAGGGGTTGGCACCGGGGAGCTGTTTTTT
abundance: few; j_gene: TRBJ1-2; d_gene: TRBD1; v_gene: TRBV7-2; CDR3aa: CASSNPRDRGNYGYTF; CDR3nt: TGTGCCAGCAGCAACCCCCGGGACAGGGGGAACTATGGCTACACCTTC
abundance: few; j_gene: TRBJ1-2; d_gene: .; v_gene: TRBV9; CDR3aa: CASSVGVNDARHYGYTF; CDR3nt: TGTGCCAGCAGCGTAGGTGTGAATGACGCACGGCACTATGGCTACACCTTC
abundance: many; j_gene: TRBJ2-7; d_gene: .; v_gene: TRBV29-1; CDR3aa: CSVEERGYEQYF; CDR3nt: TGCAGCGTTGAAGAAAGGGGGTACGAGCAGTACTTC
abundance: .; j_gene: TRBJ2-1; d_gene: .; v_gene: TRBV20-1; CDR3aa: CSAHHNEQFF; CDR3nt: TGCAGTGCGCATCACAATGAGCAGTTCTTC
abundance: .; j_gene: TRBJ2-3; d_gene: .; v_gene: TRBV20-1; CDR3aa: CSARVLTTPDTQYF; CDR3nt: TGCAGTGCTAGAGTTTTAACTACCCCAGATACGCAGTATTTT
abundance: .; j_gene: TRBJ1-2; d_gene: .; v_gene: TRBV29-1; CDR3aa: CSVADTDLYGYTF; CDR3nt: TGCAGCGTCGCCGACACAGACCTCTATGGCTACACCTTC
abundance: .; j_gene: TRBJ2-1; d_gene: TRBD2; v_gene: TRBV5-1; CDR3aa: CASRRVSGIVNEQFF; CDR3nt: TGCGCCAGCAGGCGAGTTAGCGGGATTGTGAATGAGCAGTTCTTC
abundance: .; j_gene: TRBJ1-2; d_gene: .; v_gene: TRBV19; CDR3aa: CACSIPDRSNYGYTF; CDR3nt: TGTGCCTGTAGTATCCCCGACAGATCTAACTATGGCTACACCTTC
abundance: .; j_gene: TRBJ2-1; d_gene: .; v_gene: TRBV7-9; CDR3aa: CASSSRENEQFF; CDR3nt: TGTGCCAGCAGCTCCAGGGAGAATGAGCAGTTCTTC
abundance: few; j_gene: TRBJ1-2; d_gene: .; v_gene: TRBV5-1; CDR3aa: CASSLEPIYGYTF; CDR3nt: TGCGCCAGCAGCTTGGAACCGATCTATGGCTACACCTTC
abundance: few; j_gene: TRBJ1-5; d_gene: .; v_gene: TRBV2; CDR3aa: CASSGRGRWSNQPQHF; CDR3nt: TGTGCCAGCAGTGGCCGGGGGCGCTGGAGCAATCAGCCCCAGCATTTT
abundance: few; j_gene: TRBJ2-1; d_gene: .; v_gene: TRBV12-3/TRBV12-4; CDR3aa: CASSLGENEQFF; CDR3nt: TGTGCCAGCAGCCTGGGAGAGAATGAGCAGTTCTTC
abundance: .; j_gene: TRBJ2-5; d_gene: .; v_gene: TRBV20-1; CDR3aa: CSARRSGDRQETQYF; CDR3nt: TGCAGTGCTAGAAGGTCGGGGGACCGCCAAGAGACCCAGTACTTC
abundance: few; j_gene: TRBJ2-5; d_gene: .; v_gene: TRBV28; CDR3aa: CASRPPVGTQYF; CDR3nt: TGTGCCAGCAGACCCCCTGTCGGGACCCAGTACTTC
abundance: .; j_gene: TRBJ2-3; d_gene: .; v_gene: TRBV7-6; CDR3aa: CASSGGTVGTDTQYF; CDR3nt: TGTGCCAGCAGCGGGGGGACTGTGGGGACAGATACGCAGTATTTT
abundance: few; j_gene: TRBJ2-5; d_gene: .; v_gene: TRBV5-6; CDR3aa: CASSSLDQETQYF; CDR3nt: TGTGCCAGCAGCTCTCTGGACCAAGAGACCCAGTACTTC
abundance: few; j_gene: TRBJ2-1; d_gene: TRBD2; v_gene: TRBV14; CDR3aa: CASSPSGIDNEQFF; CDR3nt: TGTGCCAGCAGCCCGAGCGGGATTGATAATGAGCAGTTCTTC
abundance: .; j_gene: TRBJ1-1; d_gene: .; v_gene: TRBV20-1; CDR3aa: CSAHGGYTEAFF; CDR3nt: TGCAGTGCTCATGGGGGGTACACTGAAGCTTTCTTT
abundance: .; j_gene: TRBJ2-1; d_gene: TRBD1; v_gene: TRBV5-1; CDR3aa: CASSLGQGSHNEQFF; CDR3nt: TGTGCCAGCAGCTTGGGACAGGGATCCCACAATGAGCAGTTCTTC
abundance: few; j_gene: TRBJ2-1; d_gene: .; v_gene: TRBV7-2; CDR3aa: CASSLIRRNEQFF; CDR3nt: TGTGCCAGCAGCTTAATCCGCAGGAATGAGCAGTTCTTC
abundance: few; j_gene: TRBJ2-7; d_gene: .; v_gene: TRBV27; CDR3aa: CASKSPYEQYF; CDR3nt: TGTGCCAGCAAAAGCCCCTACGAGCAGTACTTC
abundance: few; j_gene: TRBJ2-5; d_gene: .; v_gene: TRBV7-2; CDR3aa: CASSLGVRGGETQYF; CDR3nt: TGTGCCAGCAGCTTAGGGGTCAGGGGTGGAGAGACCCAGTACTTC
abundance: few; j_gene: TRBJ2-5; d_gene: TRBD1; v_gene: TRBV10-3; CDR3aa: CAISPGTGGQETQYF; CDR3nt: TGTGCCATCAGCCCCGGGACAGGGGGCCAAGAGACCCAGTACTTC
abundance: once; j_gene: TRBJ1-1; d_gene: .; v_gene: TRBV5-1; CDR3aa: CASSPPSDGDTEAFF; CDR3nt: TGCGCCAGCAGCCCCCCCAGCGATGGGGACACTGAAGCTTTCTTT
abundance: few; j_gene: TRBJ2-5; d_gene: TRBD1; v_gene: TRBV5-1; CDR3aa: CASSLQDRGETQYF; CDR3nt: TGCGCCAGCAGCCTACAGGACAGGGGAGAGACCCAGTACTTC
abundance: few; j_gene: TRBJ2-1; d_gene: TRBD2; v_gene: TRBV20-1; CDR3aa: CSATRTSGSNEQFF; CDR3nt: TGCAGTGCTACCCGGACTAGCGGGAGCAATGAGCAGTTCTTC
abundance: few; j_gene: TRBJ1-2; d_gene: .; v_gene: TRBV12-3/TRBV12-4; CDR3aa: CASLNQGSVGSRGYTF; CDR3nt: TGTGCCAGCCTGAACCAGGGAAGCGTAGGTTCGAGGGGCTACACCTTC
abundance: .; j_gene: TRBJ2-3; d_gene: TRBD2; v_gene: TRBV11-2; CDR3aa: CASSSNYGRAAQYF; CDR3nt: TGTGCCAGCAGCTCCAACTACGGGAGGGCGGCGCAGTATTTT
abundance: few; j_gene: TRBJ2-7; d_gene: TRBD1; v_gene: TRBV5-1; CDR3aa: CASSPGTGATYEQYF; CDR3nt: TGCGCCAGCAGCCCAGGGACAGGGGCCACCTACGAGCAGTACTTC
abundance: .; j_gene: TRBJ2-7; d_gene: TRBD1; v_gene: TRBV9; CDR3aa: CTSSGPGTGSYEQYF; CDR3nt: TGTACCAGCAGCGGCCCCGGGACAGGATCCTACGAGCAGTACTTC
abundance: few; j_gene: TRBJ1-5; d_gene: .; v_gene: TRBV18; CDR3aa: CASSRTTAYSNQPQHF; CDR3nt: TGTGCCAGCTCACGAACGACAGCATATAGCAATCAGCCCCAGCATTTT
abundance: .; j_gene: TRBJ1-1; d_gene: .; v_gene: TRBV15; CDR3aa: CAAREETDGTEAFF; CDR3nt: TGTGCCGCCAGGGAAGAAACGGACGGCACTGAAGCTTTCTTT
abundance: .; j_gene: TRBJ1-4; d_gene: TRBD1; v_gene: TRBV20-1; CDR3aa: CSAIGQGGTNEKLFF; CDR3nt: TGCAGTGCCATTGGACAGGGGGGAACTAATGAAAAACTGTTTTTT
abundance: .; j_gene: TRBJ1-2; d_gene: .; v_gene: TRBV5-1; CDR3aa: CASTASDRNYGYTF; CDR3nt: TGCGCCAGCACCGCGTCTGACCGTAACTATGGCTACACCTTC
abundance: .; j_gene: TRBJ2-2; d_gene: TRBD1; v_gene: TRBV18; CDR3aa: CASPPPTTGTGELFF; CDR3nt: TGTGCCAGCCCACCACCTACGACAGGGACCGGGGAGCTGTTTTTT
abundance: .; j_gene: TRBJ2-5; d_gene: TRBD1; v_gene: TRBV5-1; CDR3aa: CASHRTGGLKTQYF; CDR3nt: TGCGCCAGCCACAGGACAGGGGGCTTGAAGACCCAGTACTTC
abundance: .; j_gene: TRBJ1-2; d_gene: .; v_gene: TRBV10-3; CDR3aa: CAISESAGLPASYGYTF; CDR3nt: TGTGCCATCAGTGAGTCGGCAGGGCTCCCCGCTAGCTATGGCTACACCTTC
abundance: .; j_gene: TRBJ2-2; d_gene: .; v_gene: TRBV6-1; CDR3aa: CASSELRGHGELFF; CDR3nt: TGTGCCAGCAGTGAACTCAGAGGCCACGGGGAGCTGTTTTTT
abundance: few; j_gene: TRBJ1-2; d_gene: .; v_gene: TRBV29-1; CDR3aa: CSLQEWLYGYTF; CDR3nt: TGCAGTCTTCAGGAATGGCTCTATGGCTACACCTTC